These T cell receptor beta chains were read from a single sample in a study of T cells after somatic rescue of genetic block. Generated by immunoSEQ multiplex PCR, the TCRdb table keeps only in-frame clones and is missing some. The sample includes 80,000 to 90,000 clones, about 90% of them seen just once. The source material was peripheral blood mononuclear cells (PBMCs). The receptor source for this set is a woman in her late teens or twenties. The CDR3 runs from the conserved cysteine through the conserved F or W. The D gene is left open where the match is weak. Not all rows give a size; the values are once, few, many and, for expanded clones, a class.

V	D	size	J	DNA	CDR3
TRBV27	TRBD1	.	TRBJ1-5	TGTGCCAGCAGTTCCCTTCGGACAGGGGTGGGTCAGCCCCAGCATTTT	CASSSLRTGVGQPQHF
TRBV6-6	.	.	TRBJ1-1	TGTGCCAGCAGTTACGGCGACCAAGTCTCCGAAAAAGCTTTCTTT	CASSYGDQVSEKAFF
TRBV19	.	.	TRBJ2-2	TGTGCCAGTAGTATGGTTCCAGGGTTCACCGGGGAGCTGTTTTTT	CASSMVPGFTGELFF
TRBV7-3	.	.	TRBJ2-7	TGTGCCAGCAGCTCAGACCCATTCTCCTACGAGCAGTACTTC	CASSSDPFSYEQYF
TRBV9	.	.	TRBJ2-1	TGTGCCAGCAGAGAGACGGCGCAGTTCTTC	CASRETAQFF
TRBV5-1	TRBD1	.	TRBJ1-2	TGCGCCAGCAGCCGGGACAGAAATCTTAACTATGGCTACACCTTC	CASSRDRNLNYGYTF
TRBV28	.	.	TRBJ2-7	TGTGCCAGCAGTTTGGTCGGGGGCCGCTACGAGCAGTACTTC	CASSLVGGRYEQYF
TRBV11-3	.	.	TRBJ2-5	TGTGCCAGCAGCCTACTGAAGACCCAGTACTTC	CASSLLKTQYF
TRBV9	.	.	TRBJ1-3	TGTGCCAGCAGCTGGACATCAGGGGCTGGAAACACCATATATTTT	CASSWTSGAGNTIYF
TRBV4-1	.	.	TRBJ1-5	TGCGCCAGCAGCCTGACGCCGGACAGCAATCAGCCCCAGCATTTT	CASSLTPDSNQPQHF
TRBV10-3	TRBD2	.	TRBJ2-1	TGTGCCATCAGGGATACCGACGGGGGGGGCCGGCGGAATGAGCAGTTCTTC	CAIRDTDGGGRRNEQFF
TRBV19	.	.	TRBJ1-5	TGTGCCAGTAGTCCGGGGAGCAATCAGCCCCAGCATTTT	CASSPGSNQPQHF
TRBV27	.	.	TRBJ2-5	TGTGCCAGCAGTTTATGGGGCGAAGAGACCCAGTACTTC	CASSLWGEETQYF
TRBV28	.	.	TRBJ1-1	TGTGCCAGCAGCATTCCTATGACAGTGCGGGCTTTCTTT	CASSIPMTVRAFF
TRBV5-4	TRBD1	.	TRBJ1-5	TGTGCCAGCAGCCCCGACAGGGATCAGCCCCAGCATTTT	CASSPDRDQPQHF
TRBV7-2	.	.	TRBJ2-1	TGTGCCAGCAGCTTAGCCAATGAGCAGTTCTTC	CASSLANEQFF
TRBV20-1	.	once	TRBJ2-1	TGCAGTGCTAAGGCTTACAATGAGCAGTTCTTC	CSAKAYNEQFF
TRBV28	TRBD1	.	TRBJ2-7	TGTGCCAGCAGTTTATACGGGACAGATTTCTACGAGCAGTACTTC	CASSLYGTDFYEQYF
TRBV5-6	.	.	TRBJ2-3	TGTGCCAGCAGCTTGGGCAGGGCTTGGGATACGCAGTATTTT	CASSLGRAWDTQYF
TRBV10-3	.	.	TRBJ2-7	TGTGCCATCAGTGAGGGGAGGTTACAGGGTACGTACGAGCAGTACTTC	CAISEGRLQGTYEQYF
TRBV18	.	.	TRBJ1-5	TGTGCCAGCTCACCACTGGACAGCAATCAGCCCCAGCATTTT	CASSPLDSNQPQHF
TRBV5-1	.	.	TRBJ2-3	TGCGCCAGCAGCTTGGCTAGGGATACGCAGTATTTT	CASSLARDTQYF
TRBV30	.	once	TRBJ2-7	TGTGCCTGGAGTCGAGACCGACGCTACGAGCAGTACTTC	CAWSRDRRYEQYF
TRBV11-2	TRBD2	.	TRBJ2-1	TGTGCCAGCAGCCTCAGGCCTAGCGGGAGGGCCGGGGAGGAGCAGTTCTTC	CASSLRPSGRAGEEQFF
TRBV21-1	.	once	TRBJ1-1	TGTGCCAGCAGCAAAGCGGTAGGGGAGGCAAACGAAGCTTTCTTT	CASSKAVGEANEAFF
TRBV19	.	.	TRBJ2-1	TGTGCCAGTAGAGAGCCGTACAATGAGCAGTTCTTC	CASREPYNEQFF
TRBV7-9	TRBD1	few	TRBJ2-1	TGTGCCAGCAGGCGCGCCGGGACAGGGGTGGACAATGAGCAGTTCTTC	CASRRAGTGVDNEQFF
TRBV5-1	.	.	TRBJ2-1	TGCGCCAGCAGCCCACGCCGGGACACAAATGAGCAGTTCTTC	CASSPRRDTNEQFF
TRBV4-3	.	.	TRBJ2-1	TGCGCCAGCAGTCACCAGCGGTTAGAGCAGTTCTTC	CASSHQRLEQFF
TRBV28	TRBD2	.	TRBJ2-1	TGTGCCAGCAGTCCCGTAGCGGGAGTATACAATGAGCAGTTCTTC	CASSPVAGVYNEQFF
TRBV5-4	TRBD1	.	TRBJ2-6	TGTGCCAGCACCATAAAGAGGGGACAGGGCCCATCTGGGGCCAACGTCCTGACTTTC	CASTIKRGQGPSGANVLTF
TRBV9	TRBD2	.	TRBJ2-1	TGTGCCAGCAGCGTAGATGTAGCGGGAGGATACAATGAGCAGTTCTTC	CASSVDVAGGYNEQFF
TRBV27	TRBD2	.	TRBJ2-1	TGTGCCATCTCCCGGACTAGCGGGGTTAATGAGCAGTTCTTC	CAISRTSGVNEQFF
TRBV28	.	.	TRBJ2-7	TGTGCCAGCAGTTTACTATCCTACGAGCAGTACTTC	CASSLLSYEQYF
TRBV9	.	.	TRBJ1-1	TGTGCCAGCAGCGTAGGCGCGAACACTGAAGCTTTCTTT	CASSVGANTEAFF
TRBV27	.	.	TRBJ2-7	TGTGCCAGCAGTCCCTCCACCTACGAGCAGTACTTC	CASSPSTYEQYF
TRBV2	.	.	TRBJ1-1	TGTGCCAGCAGGGGACCTGAAGCTTCCTTT	CASRGPEASF
TRBV27	.	.	TRBJ2-7	TGTGCCAGCAGTTCCTCCTACGAGCAGTACTTC	CASSSSYEQYF
TRBV14	TRBD2	.	TRBJ2-1	TGTGCCAGCAGCCAACTTGCGGGAGGGCCGAATGAGCAGTTCTTC	CASSQLAGGPNEQFF
TRBV11-2	TRBD2	.	TRBJ2-1	TGTGCCAGCAGCCTCTATAGCGGGAGGGGGTTCTTC	CASSLYSGRGFF
TRBV6-1	.	.	TRBJ2-1	TGTGCCAGCAGTGAAAGCCCCGGGACTTTCAGCTCCTACAATGAGCAGTTCTTC	CASSESPGTFSSYNEQFF
TRBV30	TRBD1	.	TRBJ2-7	TGTGCCTGGAGTGGCGGACAGGGCATGGACGAGCAGTACTTC	CAWSGGQGMDEQYF
TRBV15	TRBD2	.	TRBJ2-5	TGTGCCACCAGCAGAGGCCCTCGCGCGGGAGGAGGAGAGACCCAGTACTTC	CATSRGPRAGGGETQYF
TRBV10-3	.	.	TRBJ2-7	TGTGCCATCAGTGAGCCTAGCGAAACCTCCTACGAGCAGTACTTC	CAISEPSETSYEQYF
TRBV28	.	.	TRBJ2-7	TGTGCCAGCAGTTTCCCGGGGTTGGACGAGCAGTACTTC	CASSFPGLDEQYF
TRBV4-3	.	.	TRBJ2-1	TGCGCCAGCAGCCAAGACGGAAGCGGAGCATACAATGAGCAGTTCTTC	CASSQDGSGAYNEQFF
TRBV7-9	.	.	TRBJ1-2	TGTGCCAGCAGATCGGCGGAGCTCTTCGGGGGCTACACCTTC	CASRSAELFGGYTF
TRBV19	TRBD1	.	TRBJ2-7	TGTGCCAGTAGTATGAGAGGGGGCGGCTACGAGCAGTACTTC	CASSMRGGGYEQYF
TRBV5-1	.	.	TRBJ2-3	TGCGCCAGCAGCTCCCCTACGGCCCCCACAGATACGCAGTATTTT	CASSSPTAPTDTQYF
TRBV10-3	.	.	TRBJ2-1	TGTGCCATCAGTGAGTCGAGGGCCGAGCCATTCAATGAGCAGTTCTTC	CAISESRAEPFNEQFF
TRBV19	.	.	TRBJ1-3	TGTGCCAGTAGGAACCTCGACGACGGGGGAAACACCATATATTTT	CASRNLDDGGNTIYF
TRBV27	.	.	TRBJ2-2	TGTGCCAGCAGTTTAATCTTCGGGGAGCTGTTTTTT	CASSLIFGELFF
TRBV9	.	few	TRBJ2-1	TGTGCCAGCAGCGTAGGGGGGAGACAGTTCTTC	CASSVGGRQFF
TRBV4-1	.	.	TRBJ1-3	TGCGCCAGCAGCCCTACAGTCTCTGGAAACACCATATATTTT	CASSPTVSGNTIYF